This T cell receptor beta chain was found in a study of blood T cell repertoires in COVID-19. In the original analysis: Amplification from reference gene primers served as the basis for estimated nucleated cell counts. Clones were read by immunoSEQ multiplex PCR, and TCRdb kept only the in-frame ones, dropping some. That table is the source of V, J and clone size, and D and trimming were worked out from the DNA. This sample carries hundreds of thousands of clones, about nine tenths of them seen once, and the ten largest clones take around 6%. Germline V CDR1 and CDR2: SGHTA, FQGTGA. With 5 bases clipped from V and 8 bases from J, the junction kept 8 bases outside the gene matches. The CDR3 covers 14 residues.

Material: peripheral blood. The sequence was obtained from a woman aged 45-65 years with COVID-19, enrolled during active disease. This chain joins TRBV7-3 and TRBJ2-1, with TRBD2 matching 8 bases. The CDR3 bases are TGTGCCAGCAGCCCCAGGACTAGCAGAGATGAGCAGTTCTTC. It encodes CASSPRTSRDEQFF.